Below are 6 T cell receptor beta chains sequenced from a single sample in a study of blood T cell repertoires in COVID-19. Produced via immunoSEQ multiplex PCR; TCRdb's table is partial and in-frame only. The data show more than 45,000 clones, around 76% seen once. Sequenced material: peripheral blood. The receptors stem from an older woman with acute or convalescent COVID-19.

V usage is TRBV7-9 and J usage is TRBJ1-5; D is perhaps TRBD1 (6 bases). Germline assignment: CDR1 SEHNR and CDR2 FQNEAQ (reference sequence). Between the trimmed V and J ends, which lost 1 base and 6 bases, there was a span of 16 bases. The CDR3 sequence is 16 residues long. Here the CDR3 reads CASSLGGQGYSQPQHF. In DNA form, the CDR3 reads TGTGCCAGCAGCTTAGGTGGGCAGGGGTATTCTCAGCCCCAGCATTTT. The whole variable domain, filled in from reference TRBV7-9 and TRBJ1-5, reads DTGVSQNPRHKITKRGQNVTFRCDPISEHNRLYWYRQTLGQGPEFLTYFQNEAQLEKSRLLSDRFSAERPKGSFSTLEIQRTEQGDSAMYLCASSLGGQGYSQPQHFGDGTRLSIL.

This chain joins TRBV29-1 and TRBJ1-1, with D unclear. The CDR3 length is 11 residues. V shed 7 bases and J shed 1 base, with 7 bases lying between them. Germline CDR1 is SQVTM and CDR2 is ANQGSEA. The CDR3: CSGRRNTEAFF. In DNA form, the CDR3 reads TGCAGCGGACGGAGGAACACTGAAGCTTTCTTT.

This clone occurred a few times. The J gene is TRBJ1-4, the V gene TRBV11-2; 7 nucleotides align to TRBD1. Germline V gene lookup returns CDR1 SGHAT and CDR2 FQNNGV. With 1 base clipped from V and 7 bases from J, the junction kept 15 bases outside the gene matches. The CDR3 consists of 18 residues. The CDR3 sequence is CASSLVLEFGQGGEKLFF. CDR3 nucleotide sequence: TGTGCCAGCAGCTTAGTTTTGGAATTTGGGCAGGGGGGTGAAAAACTGTTTTTT.

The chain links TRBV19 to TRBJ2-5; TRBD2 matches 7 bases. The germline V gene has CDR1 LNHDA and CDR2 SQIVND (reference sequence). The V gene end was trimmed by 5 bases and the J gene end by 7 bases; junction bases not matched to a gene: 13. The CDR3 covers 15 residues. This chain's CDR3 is CASSPGTNGRRTQYF. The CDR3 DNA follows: TGTGCCAGTAGTCCCGGGACTAATGGGCGGCGGACCCAGTACTTC.

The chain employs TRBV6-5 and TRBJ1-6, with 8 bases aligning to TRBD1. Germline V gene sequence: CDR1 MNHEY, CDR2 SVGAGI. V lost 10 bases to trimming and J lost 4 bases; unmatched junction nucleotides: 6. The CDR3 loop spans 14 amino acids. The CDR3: CAIRGQAYNSPLHF. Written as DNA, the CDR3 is TGTGCCATCAGGGGACAGGCGTATAATTCACCCCTCCACTTT.

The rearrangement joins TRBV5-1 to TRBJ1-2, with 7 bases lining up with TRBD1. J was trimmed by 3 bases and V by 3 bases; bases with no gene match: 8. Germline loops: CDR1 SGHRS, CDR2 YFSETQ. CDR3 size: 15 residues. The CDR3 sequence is CASSSGPQGDYGYTF. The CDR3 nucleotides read TGCGCCAGCAGCTCGGGGCCCCAGGGGGACTATGGCTACACCTTC.